Following are 15 T cell receptor beta chains from one sample sequenced in a study of identical twins. Each CDR3 protein is one row after TCRdb ran MiXCR on the 5' RACE reads. The sample contains around 370,000 distinct CDR3 sequences, about 10% of which appear only once. The sample comprised naive T cells sorted from blood. The receptors derive from a woman in her 50s in good health.

This clonotype has ten or more counts. The CDR3 DNA is TGCGCCAGCAGCTCCGGACAGGGAATTTCTGGCTACACCTTC. It is translated as CASSSGQGISGYTF. The chain has TRBV5-1 and TRBJ1-2, with 8 bases lining up with TRBD1. Germline CDR1 and CDR2: SGHRS and YFSETQ. V dropped 3 bases and J dropped 7; count of bases not matched to a gene: 8. The CDR3 has 14 residues.

This chain uses TRBV15 with TRBJ2-3; the D gene is possibly TRBD2 (6 bases). Looked up from germline, CDR1 is LNHNV and CDR2 is YYDKDF (reference sequence). V was trimmed by 0 bases and J by 11 bases, leaving 12 bases between them. The CDR3 consists of 13 residues. The CDR3 region has the DNA TGTGCCACCAGCAGAGATGAGGGGACTTTGCAGTATTTT. Translated, it gives CATSRDEGTLQYF.

The chain uses TRBV6-1 and TRBJ1-1, with D possibly matching TRBD1 (5 bases). The CDR3 runs 15 residues. With 0 bases removed from V and 0 bases from J, the gap between germline ends came to 8 bases. The germline V gene has CDR1 MNHNS and CDR2 SASEGT. CDR3 amino acids: CASSEAWGVNTEAFF. The CDR3 DNA follows: TGTGCCAGCAGTGAAGCGTGGGGGGTGAACACTGAAGCTTTCTTT.

J is TRBJ2-7 and V is TRBV7-3; 7 bases are shared with TRBD1. CDR3 length: 13 residues. V was pared by 11 bases and J by 6 bases, with 13 bases of the junction left unmatched. Germline CDR1 and CDR2: SGHTA and FQGTGA. The CDR3 loop is CAPGQASCFEQYF. CDR3 nucleotides: TGTGCCCCCGGACAGGCGTCGTGTTTCGAGCAGTACTTC.

The CDR3 spells CASSPTRLAGGVYNEQFF. In nucleotides, the CDR3 is TGTGCCAGCAGTCCCACAAGACTAGCGGGAGGGGTCTACAATGAGCAGTTCTTC. This chain joins TRBV12-3 or TRBV12-4 and TRBJ2-1, with 14 bases identical to TRBD2. V shed 5 bases, J shed 3 bases, and the junction held 9 bases outside the gene matches. The CDR3 is 18 residues long.

This clonotype has only a few counts. This chain links TRBV20-1 with TRBJ2-1; TRBD2 agrees at 8 bases. V shed 6 bases, J shed 7 bases, and the junction held 5 bases outside the gene matches. This CDR3 is built from 12 residues. The germline V gene has CDR1 DFQATT and CDR2 SNEGSKA (reference sequence). The CDR3 region is CSAPGLANEQFF. The DNA for the CDR3 is TGCAGTGCACCTGGACTAGCAAATGAGCAGTTCTTC.

This clonotype was observed many times. This sequence joins TRBV4-1 and TRBJ2-1; TRBD2 aligns across 10 bases. The CDR3 consists of 15 residues. Germline trimming cut 4 bases from V and 4 bases from J; bases unmatched to any gene: 4. From germline, CDR1 is MGHRA and CDR2 YSYEKL. In DNA, the CDR3 is TGCGCCAGCAGCCCAGGACTAGCGGTATACAATGAGCAGTTCTTC. Protein: CASSPGLAVYNEQFF.

This clonotype was picked up many times. The J gene is TRBJ2-1, the V gene TRBV10-3; TRBD1 agrees at 7 bases. The CDR3 extends over 11 amino acids. With 8 bases clipped from V and 5 bases from J, the junction kept 0 bases outside the gene matches. CDR1 is ENHRY and CDR2 is SYGVKD in the germline V gene. CDR3: CAIGQDNEQFF. Written as DNA, the CDR3 is TGTGCCATCGGACAGGACAATGAGCAGTTCTTC.

This clonotype has just a few counts. CDR3 residues: CASSGEIEQFF. For the CDR3, the DNA is TGCGCCAGCAGCGGGGAGATTGAGCAGTTCTTC. This chain connects TRBV5-1 to TRBJ2-1; possible D gene TRBD2, 5 bases. The CDR3 is 11 residues long. Germline values: CDR1 SGHRS, CDR2 YFSETQ. Trimming stripped 4 bases from V and 9 bases from J, with 8 bases between.

This clonotype was seen a handful of times. The gene calls are TRBV20-1 and TRBJ1-3, with D possibly matching TRBD1 (6 bases). V was cut by 4 bases and J by 7 bases, with 11 bases left in between. This CDR3 is 12 amino acids long. CDR1 is DFQATT, CDR2 SNEGSKA, per germline (reference sequence). CDR3 sequence (DNA): TGCAGTGCTAAGGGGGGGTGGAACACCATATATTTT. It encodes CSAKGGWNTIYF.

This clonotype was found a few times. The chain uses TRBV12-3 or TRBV12-4 and TRBJ2-4, with TRBD2 as a possible D gene (6 bases). Trimming took 6 bases from V and 3 from J, leaving 12 bases between them. The CDR3 contains 14 residues. The CDR3: CASSPGVGKNIQYF. DNA of the CDR3: TGTGCCAGCAGCCCGGGGGTAGGCAAAAACATTCAGTACTTC.

There are many counts of this clonotype. The V call is TRBV4-1, the J call TRBJ1-2; weak D call: TRBD1 (6 bases). Germline V gene sequence: CDR1 MGHRA, CDR2 YSYEKL. The CDR3 length is 14 residues. Trimming removed 2 bases from V and 3 bases from J, with 10 bases in between. The CDR3 DNA reads as TGCGCCAGCAGCCAACTGGGGGCTTACTATGGCTACACCTTC. This codes for CASSQLGAYYGYTF.

The rearrangement links TRBV18 to TRBJ2-2; TRBD1 or TRBD2 may be the D gene (6 bases each). CDR3 length: 15 residues. Per the germline V gene, CDR1 is KGHSH and CDR2 is LQKENI. The V end was cut by 1 base, the J end by 4 bases, with 10 bases between. CDR3 in amino acids: CASSPQQGGTGELFF. The CDR3, as DNA: TGTGCCAGCTCACCACAACAGGGAGGCACCGGGGAGCTGTTTTTT.

This clonotype was counted only a few times. The V and J genes are TRBV12-3 or TRBV12-4 and TRBJ2-4; 11 nucleotides line up with TRBD1. This CDR3 spans 16 amino acids. Trimming cost V 6 bases and J 6 bases; bases outside gene matches: 10. Written as DNA, the CDR3 is TGTGCCAGCAGGGTGGACAGGGGGCGGAGAAGAAACATTCAGTACTTC. Translating gives CASRVDRGRRRNIQYF.

This clonotype appeared many times. This chain links TRBV5-1 with TRBJ1-6; TRBD1 is a possible D gene (5 bases). V was clipped by 2 bases and J by 7 bases, with 13 bases between them. The germline V gene encodes CDR1 SGHRS and CDR2 YFSETQ. The CDR3 spans 15 residues. CDR3 protein: CASSFTGQSNSPLHF. CDR3 DNA sequence: TGCGCCAGCAGCTTTACCGGACAAAGCAATTCACCCCTCCACTTT.